This TCR beta chain was sequenced during a study of shared clonotypes between healthy human individuals. The CDR3 totals 11 residues. V was clipped by 6 bases and J by 12 bases, with 15 bases between them. Per germline, CDR1 MDHEN and CDR2 SYDVKM. Unsorted samples relied on 80 million to 95 million PBMCs, which served as the source of genomic DNA. Scientists sequenced DNA from unsorted PBMC on ten immunoSEQ deep assay plates. Only in-frame clones appear in the TCRdb table, and some are missing; sequencing was by immunoSEQ multiplex PCR. Found here are approximately 480,000 clones, about 80% of them singletons; the top ten hold approximately 13%.

This sequence originates from a woman in her forties in good health. Some clones in this sample may be carry-over from other donors' samples. The J gene is TRBJ2-7, the V gene TRBV28; D is ambiguous. Sequencing was done on a sample of PBMCs. The CDR3 protein is CASRVGYVGYF. The CDR3 DNA is TGTGCCAGCAGGGTGGGGTACGTCGGGTACTTC.